The 18 T cell receptor beta chains reported below all come from one sample, sequenced in a study of OX40 agonist ivuxolimab in advanced cancers. This table comes from immunoSEQ multiplex PCR, and its TCRdb copy is limited to in-frame clones, with some not included. The table has over 95,000 clones, 75% to 95% seen once; the top ten hold around 0.31%. Specimen: CD4+ or CD8+ T cells sorted from blood, collected in a trial of the OX40 agonist ivuxolimab. All receptors derive from an adult with an advanced solid tumor such as melanoma, head and neck, liver or kidney cancer.

The chain has TRBV6-4 and TRBJ2-1, with 9 positions matching TRBD1. The ends lost 8 bases at V and 8 bases at J; junction bases unmatched: 13. CDR1 is MRHNA and CDR2 is SNTAGT in the germline V gene. The length of the CDR3 is 15 residues. The CDR3 DNA follows: TGTGCCAGCTCTGACCCCGGGACAGGGATCGATGAGCAGTTCTTC. It codes for CASSDPGTGIDEQFF.

This chain connects TRBV5-4 to TRBJ2-5, with a possible D match to TRBD2 (6 bases). Trimming took 1 base from V and 0 from J, leaving 7 bases between them. Germline CDR1 SGHNT, CDR2 YYREEE (reference sequence). This CDR3 is 14 amino acids long. The CDR3 is CASSLLANQETQYF. Written as DNA, the CDR3 is TGTGCCAGCAGCTTGCTAGCGAACCAAGAGACCCAGTACTTC. The full variable domain, rest sourced from reference TRBV5-4 and TRBJ2-5, is ETGVTQSPTHLIKTRGQQVTLRCSSQSGHNTVSWYQQALGQGPQFIFQYYREEENGRGNFPPRFSGLQFPNYSSELNVNALELDDSALYLCASSLLANQETQYFGPGTRLLVL.

V usage is TRBV2 and J usage is TRBJ2-2; 10 bases fit TRBD2. Germline CDR1 reads SNHLY; CDR2 reads FYNNEI. V shed 5 bases, J shed 4 bases, and the junction held 7 bases outside the gene matches. The CDR3 spans 16 residues. Here the CDR3 DNA reads TGTGCCAGCAGTCGACTGGGACTAGCGACCACCGGGGAGCTGTTTTTT. Protein: CASSRLGLATTGELFF.

The chain carries TRBV27 and TRBJ2-2, with 8 bases fitting TRBD1. There are 16 residues in the CDR3. In germline, CDR1 is MNHEY, CDR2 SMNVEV (reference sequence). Trimming at V came to 2 bases and at J to 6 bases, leaving 8 bases not matched to a gene. CDR3 nucleotides: TGTGCCAGCAGTTTAGCGAGGACAGGGTATGCCGGGGAGCTGTTTTTT. It encodes CASSLARTGYAGELFF.

The chain carries TRBV28 and TRBJ2-3, with 9 bases matching TRBD2. V shed 10 bases, J shed 3 bases, and the junction held 8 bases outside the gene matches. The V gene's germline CDR1 is MDHEN and CDR2 SYDVKM. This CDR3 has 14 residues. The CDR3 DNA reads TGTGCCACCCTGTTGAGCGGGAGGACAGATACGCAGTATTTT. This translates into CATLLSGRTDTQYF. Looking up the rest from reference TRBV28 and TRBJ2-3 gives the full variable domain: DVKVTQSSRYLVKRTGEKVFLECVQDMDHENMFWYRQDPGLGLRLIYFSYDVKMKEKGDIPEGYSVSREKKERFSLILESASTNQTSMYLCATLLSGRTDTQYFGPGTRLTVL.

The V gene is TRBV7-8, the J gene TRBJ2-1, with 8 nucleotides matching TRBD2. Per the germline V gene, CDR1 is SGHVS and CDR2 is FQNEAQ. The junction had 9 bases not matched to a gene; V was cut back by 6 bases and J by 2 bases. The CDR3 loop spans 16 amino acids. The CDR3 reads CASRPSGSSTYNEQFF. In DNA form, the CDR3 reads TGTGCCAGCAGACCAAGCGGGAGCTCAACCTACAATGAGCAGTTCTTC.

CDR3 sequence (DNA): TGCGCCAGCAGCCCTAATAGCGGACAAGAGACCCAGTACTTC. Protein: CASSPNSGQETQYF. V is TRBV5-1 and J is TRBJ2-5; weak D call: TRBD2 (6 bases). V lost 4 bases to trimming and J lost 2 bases, with 12 bases between them. Germline values: CDR1 SGHRS, CDR2 YFSETQ. The length of the CDR3 is 14 residues.

The chain joins TRBV11-2 to TRBJ1-2; D is unclear. Trimming stripped 2 bases from V and 8 bases from J, with 9 bases between. The CDR3 spans 12 residues. Germline loops: CDR1 SGHAT, CDR2 FQNNGV. The CDR3 DNA sequence: TGTGCCAGCAGCTTAACGGGATCGGGCTACACCTTC. Amino acid sequence: CASSLTGSGYTF.

The chain has TRBV4-3 and TRBJ2-3; D may be TRBD2 (6 bases). Germline V CDR1 and CDR2: LGHNA, YSLEER. This CDR3 has 16 amino acids. Between the trimmed V and J ends, which lost 0 bases and 2 bases, there was a span of 12 bases. The CDR3 sequence is CASSQDLGGFTDTQYF. CDR3 sequence (DNA): TGCGCCAGCAGCCAAGATCTGGGGGGATTCACAGATACGCAGTATTTT.

Points on this clone: This CDR3 is also generated by other DNA sequences in the sample. J is TRBJ1-5 and V is TRBV18; no definite D call. The CDR3 sequence is 13 residues long. CDR1 is KGHSH and CDR2 is LQKENI in the germline V gene. V lost 2 bases and J lost 3, with 5 bases in between. This CDR3 is CASSPGFNQPQHF. For the CDR3, the DNA is TGTGCCAGCTCACCAGGCTTCAATCAGCCCCAGCATTTT.

The rearrangement links TRBV5-1 to TRBJ2-1; 9 bases map to TRBD2. The length of the CDR3 is 16 residues. Germline CDR1 and CDR2: SGHRS and YFSETQ. The J segment lost 3 bases and the V segment lost 0 bases, leaving 4 bases of the junction unmatched. CDR3: CASSLGSGGGYNEQFF. DNA of the CDR3: TGCGCCAGCAGCTTGGGTAGCGGGGGAGGCTACAATGAGCAGTTCTTC.

The V call is TRBV9, the J call TRBJ1-3, with D possibly being TRBD1 (6 bases). V gave up 7 bases and J gave up 0 bases, with 20 bases separating them. The CDR3 is made up of 17 amino acids. Germline V CDR1 and CDR2: SGDLS, YYNGEE. The CDR3 DNA follows: TGTGCCAGCGCCCCAGGGGCAGGGAAAGGCTCTGGAAACACCATATATTTT. It is translated as CASAPGAGKGSGNTIYF.

The rearrangement uses TRBV6-5 and TRBJ2-5; maybe TRBD2 (5 bases). CDR3 length: 14 amino acids. CDR1 MNHEY and CDR2 SVGAGI come from the germline V gene. V lost 2 bases and J 5 bases, leaving 12 bases between the germline ends. The CDR3 loop reads CASSYPATKETQYF. The DNA for the CDR3 is TGTGCCAGCAGTTACCCGGCGACTAAGGAGACCCAGTACTTC.

The V and J genes are TRBV7-2 and TRBJ2-3; no firm D call. The CDR3 runs 14 residues. Germline loops: CDR1 SGHTA, CDR2 FQGNSA. V was clipped by 5 bases and J by 0 bases, with 9 bases between them. The chain's CDR3 is CASSLWSSTDTQYF. The CDR3, as DNA: TGTGCCAGCAGCCTTTGGTCTAGCACAGATACGCAGTATTTT.

The genes are TRBV2 and TRBJ1-2; maybe TRBD1 (5 bases). In germline, CDR1 is SNHLY, CDR2 FYNNEI. V was pared by 5 bases and J by 8 bases, with 15 bases between. The CDR3 is 13 amino acids. CDR3 DNA: TGTGCCAGCAGTTATTTTGACCCAGGGGGCTACACCTTC. Protein: CASSYFDPGGYTF.

The chain joins TRBV7-9 to TRBJ1-5; 12 bases are shared with TRBD1. The CDR3 totals 15 residues. CDR1 is SEHNR and CDR2 is FQNEAQ in the germline V gene (reference sequence). The V segment lost 4 bases and the J segment 7 bases; nucleotides outside the gene matches: 5. Here the CDR3 reads CASSWGTGGRQPQHF. The CDR3, as DNA: TGTGCCAGCAGCTGGGGGACAGGGGGCCGGCAGCCCCAGCATTTT.

This clone has only one observation. In DNA form, the CDR3 reads TGTGCCAGCAGCTTGGTGTTGACTAGCGGGAGGGAAGAGACCCAGTACTTC. It yields the protein CASSLVLTSGREETQYF. The chain employs TRBV5-6 and TRBJ2-5; TRBD2 aligns across 14 bases. CDR3 length equals 17 residues. Germline V CDR1 and CDR2: SGHDT, YYEEEE. J was trimmed by 3 bases and V by 0 bases; bases with no gene match: 4. Together with reference TRBV5-6 and TRBJ2-5, the CDR3 gives the full variable domain: DAGVTQSPTHLIKTRGQQVTLRCSPKSGHDTVSWYQQALGQGPQFIFQYYEEEERQRGNFPDRFSGHQFPNYSSELNVNALLLGDSALYLCASSLVLTSGREETQYFGPGTRLLVL.

The chain combines TRBV5-8 with TRBJ2-7; tentative D call: TRBD2 (6 bases). The germline V gene encodes CDR1 SGHTS and CDR2 YDEGEE. The ends were cut back, 4 bases at V and 2 bases at J, with 10 bases in the middle. This CDR3 contains 13 residues. DNA for the CDR3: TGTGCCAGCAGCCACCTAGCGACCTACGAGCAGTACTTC. It codes for CASSHLATYEQYF.